A selection of T cell receptor beta chains follows, all from one sample in a study of tumor-infiltrating lymphocytes in primary liver carcinoma. Each CDR3 protein gets one entry after TCRdb re-called the multiplex PCR reads with MiXCR. The data contain approximately 330,000 distinct CDR3 sequences, around 60% of them singletons. Sequenced sample: peripheral blood. These receptors all stem from a man between 35 and 55 years old with primary liver carcinoma and hepatitis B virus infection. Each CDR3 is given with its conserved first and last residue. A D gene is named only where the DNA matches it firmly. Clone size is given for some rows only: seen once, a few or many times, or a class if the clone is expanded.

v_call	d_call	clone_size	j_call	cdr3_aa	cdr3_nt
TRBV11-2	TRBD1	-	TRBJ1-1	CASSWGDRSVTEALF	TGTGCCAGCAGCTGGGGGGACAGGAGTGTGACCGAAGCTTTATTT
TRBV6-1	-	-	TRBJ2-7	CAGSEAEGVSYEQYF	TGTGCCGGCAGTGAAGCGGAAGGGGTATCCTACGAGCAGTACTTC
TRBV6-5	TRBD1	many	TRBJ1-6	CASSLTGARDSPLHF	TGTGCCAGCAGCCTGACAGGGGCTAGAGATTCACCCCTCCACTTT
TRBV6-5	-	many	TRBJ1-6	CASSYESRVGSPLHF	TGTGCCAGCAGTTACGAGTCCAGGGTTGGTTCACCCCTCCACTTT
TRBV6-1	TRBD1	-	TRBJ2-1	CASSDRQGGYNEQFF	TGTGCCAGCAGTGACAGACAGGGGGGCTACAATGAGCAGTTCTTC
TRBV11-2	-	-	TRBJ1-2	CASSLVVAVWGYTF	TGTGCTAGCAGCTTAGTGGTTGCGGTCTGGGGCTACACCTTC
TRBV4-1	-	many	TRBJ2-5	CASSQERSSPENF	TGCGCCAGCAGCCAAGAGAGGTCAAGCCCTGAGAACTTC
TRBV11-2	TRBD1	-	TRBJ2-5	CASSLQGANRETQYF	TGTGCCAGCAGTTTGCAGGGGGCTAACAGGGAGACTCAGTACTTC
TRBV11-2	TRBD1	once	TRBJ1-1	CTSNLDRPGGHTEAFF	TGTACCAGCAACTTAGATCGTCCAGGGGGCCACACTGAAGCTTTCTTT
TRBV6-1	-	many	TRBJ2-5	CASSREPEETQYF	TGTGCCAGCAGTCGGGAGCCGGAGGAGACCCAGTACTTC
TRBV11-2	-	-	TRBJ2-5	CASSLVGARSQYF	TGTGCCAGTAGCTTAGTGGGGGCCAGGTCCCAGTACTTC
TRBV4-3	TRBD1	many	TRBJ1-1	CASSQVGQGTTEAFF	TGCGCCAGCAGCCAAGTAGGACAGGGGACAACTGAAGCTTTCTTT
TRBV12-5	-	-	TRBJ2-3	CASGNTGTQYF	TGTGCTAGTGGTAACACAGGTACGCAGTATTTT
TRBV5-4	-	-	TRBJ2-3	CAGSRGIPNTDTQYF	TGTGCCGGCAGCCGCGGCATACCAAACACAGATACGCAGTATTTT
TRBV12-3/TRBV12-4	-	-	TRBJ2-1	CAGSTPGNEQFF	TGTGCCGGTAGTACCCCTGGCAATGAGCAGTTCTTC
TRBV6-2/TRBV6-3	TRBD2	-	TRBJ2-3	CASTKREATDTQYF	TGTGCCAGCACCAAGCGGGAGGCCACAGATACGCAGTATTTT
TRBV5-4	TRBD1	-	TRBJ2-3	CASRDRGRTDTQYF	TGTGCCAGCAGGGACAGGGGGCGCACAGATACGCAGTATTTT
TRBV14	TRBD1	few	TRBJ2-3	CASSHRTGVGTDTQYF	TGTGCCAGCAGCCATCGGACAGGGGTGGGCACAGATACGCAGTATTTT
TRBV11-2	TRBD1	many	TRBJ1-1	CASSLLDRAAGAFF	TGTGCCAGCAGCTTACTGGACAGGGCCGCCGGGGCTTTCTTT
TRBV11-2	-	-	TRBJ2-1	CASSITRGAGDNEQFF	TGTGCCAGCAGCATCACACGAGGCGCAGGGGATAATGAGCAGTTCTTC
TRBV11-2	-	once	TRBJ2-4	CASRPNIGDSDKNVQYF	TGTGCCAGCAGACCGAATATCGGGGATAGTGACAAAAACGTTCAGTACTTC
TRBV30	TRBD2	-	TRBJ2-5	CAWSQGTSGQETQYF	TGTGCCTGGAGCCAAGGGACTAGCGGACAAGAGACCCAGTACTTC
TRBV11-2	TRBD2	many	TRBJ2-3	CASSLVLAGVADTQYF	TGTGCCAGCAGCTTAGTACTAGCGGGAGTTGCAGATACGCAGTATTTT
TRBV6-2/TRBV6-3	TRBD2	few	TRBJ2-5	CASSYPLTSGSFWETQYF	TGTGCCAGCAGTTACCCACTGACTAGCGGGAGTTTTTGGGAGACCCAGTACTTC
TRBV11-2	-	-	TRBJ2-1	CAISSGTESYNEQFF	TGTGCCATTAGCTCCGGGACCGAATCCTACAATGAGCAGTTCTTC
TRBV6-2/TRBV6-3	-	-	TRBJ2-1	CVSTYRQDGEQFF	TGTGTCAGCACTTACAGACAGGACGGTGAGCAGTTCTTC
TRBV6-5	-	-	TRBJ1-2	CASRQTRTGSYGYTF	TGTGCCAGCAGACAGACCAGGACGGGAAGCTATGGCTACACCTTC
TRBV4-1	-	-	TRBJ2-5	CASRQDSPTQYF	TGCGCCAGCCGCCAAGATTCCCCGACCCAATACTTC
TRBV19	-	few	TRBJ1-5	CASSGQSSNQPQHF	TGTGCCAGTAGTGGACAGTCTAGCAATCAGCCCCAGCATTTT
TRBV5-1	TRBD2	few	TRBJ2-1	CASSFGVLAGAITEQFF	TGCGCCAGCAGCTTTGGTGTTCTAGCGGGAGCAATTACTGAGCAGTTCTTC
TRBV28	-	once	TRBJ1-2	CASRSGGPHYGYTF	TGTGCCAGCAGATCGGGAGGGCCCCACTATGGCTACACCTTC
TRBV7-9	-	-	TRBJ1-2	CASSLVLAGYTF	TGTGCCAGCAGCTTAGTTTTGGCGGGCTACACCTTC